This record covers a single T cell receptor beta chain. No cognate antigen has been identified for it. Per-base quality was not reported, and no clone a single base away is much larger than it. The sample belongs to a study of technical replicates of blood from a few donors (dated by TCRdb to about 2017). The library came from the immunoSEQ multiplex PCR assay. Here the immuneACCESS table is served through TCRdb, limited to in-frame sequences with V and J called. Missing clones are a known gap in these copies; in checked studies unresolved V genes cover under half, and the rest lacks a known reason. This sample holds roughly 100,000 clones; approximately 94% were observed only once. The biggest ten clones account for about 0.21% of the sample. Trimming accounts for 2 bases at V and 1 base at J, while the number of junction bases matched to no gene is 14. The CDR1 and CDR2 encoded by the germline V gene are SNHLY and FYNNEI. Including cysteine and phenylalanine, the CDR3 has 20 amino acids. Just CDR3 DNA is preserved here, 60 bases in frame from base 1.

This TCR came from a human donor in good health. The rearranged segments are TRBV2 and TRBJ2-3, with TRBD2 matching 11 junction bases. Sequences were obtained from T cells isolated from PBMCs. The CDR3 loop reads CASSERLYSGRALRTDTQYF. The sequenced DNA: TGTGCCAGCAGTGAACGACTTTATAGCGGGAGGGCCCTGCGCACAGATACGCAGTATTTT.